The 28 T cell receptor beta chains in this list originate from one sample, sequenced in a study of cytomegalovirus exposure and HLA in healthy donors. A multiplex PCR was run with 60 Vbeta primers and 13 Jbeta primers. Profiling relied on immunoSEQ multiplex PCR, and the TCRdb table lists in-frame clones only, not all of them. The table records approximately 190,000 clones, about 86% of them present only once. The sample was PBMCs. Source of these receptors: a man aged 40-49 years in good health and CMV-seropositive.

This clone was counted once. The chain is built from TRBV15 and TRBJ1-4; perhaps TRBD1 as D (5 bases). Per the germline V gene, CDR1 is LNHNV and CDR2 is YYDKDF (reference sequence). V was pared by 0 bases and J by 2 bases, with 16 bases between. The CDR3 loop spans 18 amino acids. The chain's CDR3 is CATSRDPQGILTNEKLFF. In DNA, the CDR3 is TGTGCCACCAGCAGAGATCCGCAGGGCATCTTGACTAATGAAAAACTGTTTTTT.

The CDR3, as DNA: TGTGCCAGCAGTGGGACAGGGGGCGCGGGGCAGCCCCAGCATTTT. This codes for CASSGTGGAGQPQHF. The chain has TRBV2 and TRBJ1-5, with 11 bases lining up with TRBD1. V was clipped by 4 bases and J by 7 bases; unmatched bases: 6. The CDR3 has 15 amino acids. The germline V gene encodes CDR1 SNHLY and CDR2 FYNNEI.

This chain connects TRBV11-2 to TRBJ2-2; a weak D match, TRBD1 (6 bases). Germline V gene lookup returns CDR1 SGHAT and CDR2 FQNNGV. The CDR3 sequence is 12 residues long. Trimming removed 10 bases at V and 5 bases at J, with 11 bases between. The CDR3 reads CAKGGRTGELFF. In DNA, the CDR3 is TGTGCCAAAGGGGGAAGGACCGGGGAGCTGTTTTTT.

The chain joins TRBV19 to TRBJ1-5; perhaps TRBD1 as D (5 bases). The V gene's germline CDR1 is LNHDA and CDR2 SQIVND (reference sequence). This CDR3 contains 15 residues. Trimming shortened V by 6 bases and J by 4 bases, and 16 bases separated the two germline ends. The CDR3 coding sequence is TGTGCCAGTAGATGGGACTGGGGGGGAAATCAGCCCCAGCATTTT. Protein product: CASRWDWGGNQPQHF.

The rearrangement joins TRBV11-2 to TRBJ2-7, with 16 bases identical to TRBD2. Trimming took 6 bases from V and 5 from J; bases not matched to a gene: 13. The CDR3 has 18 residues. Germline-derived CDR1 and CDR2 are SGHAT and FQNNGV. Here the CDR3 reads CASRVGGTSGRAAHEQYF. The DNA for the CDR3 is TGTGCCAGCAGGGTCGGGGGGACTAGCGGGAGGGCCGCCCACGAGCAGTACTTC.

The rearrangement uses TRBV28 and TRBJ1-2; TRBD1 might be the D (6 bases). Germline loops: CDR1 MDHEN, CDR2 SYDVKM. The CDR3 is 15 residues long. V shed 3 bases and J shed 3 bases, with 14 bases lying between them. This CDR3 reads CASSFPPRGHYGYTF. CDR3 nucleotides: TGTGCCAGCAGTTTTCCCCCCAGGGGACACTATGGCTACACCTTC.

CDR3 region: CASSRWPGQGSNQPQHF. The CDR3 region has the DNA TGTGCCAGCTCACGGTGGCCGGGACAGGGGAGCAATCAGCCCCAGCATTTT. The chain employs TRBV18 and TRBJ1-5, with TRBD1 matching 10 bases. In germline, CDR1 is KGHSH, CDR2 LQKENI. The CDR3 length is 17 residues. Losses at the gene ends were 4 bases for V and 1 base for J; bases not matched to a gene: 7.

The count of this clone is one. The junction differs from germline at one of its ends, possibly a read error. The chain couples TRBV7-7 to TRBJ2-3; 9 nucleotides match TRBD1. CDR3 size: 14 residues. Germline V gene sequence: CDR1 SSHAT, CDR2 FNYEAQ (reference sequence). The CDR3: CASSLGTGSDTQYF. The CDR3 DNA sequence: TGTGCTAGCAGCTTAGGGACAGGGTCGGATACGCAGTATTTT.

The rearrangement links TRBV28 to TRBJ1-5; D remains ambiguous. V lost 8 bases and J lost 9, with 20 bases in between. This CDR3 is 14 amino acids long. Germline CDR1 MDHEN, CDR2 SYDVKM. The CDR3 DNA reads as TGTGCCAGCCCTCCAGCTGATATGGCGGGGCCCCAGCATTTT. Its protein is CASPPADMAGPQHF.

On this clone itself: Sequence at one end of the junction differs from germline and may be a read error. The CDR3: CSSRPKLGGPPGETQYF. In DNA form, the CDR3 reads TGTTCCAGCAGACCCAAGTTGGGGGGACCCCCCGGCGAGACCCAGTACTTC. This chain uses TRBV7-9 with TRBJ2-5; weak D call: TRBD2 (6 bases). The CDR3 totals 17 residues. CDR1 and CDR2 (germline): SEHNR, FQNEAQ (reference sequence).

The rearrangement links TRBV7-2 to TRBJ2-1; D is unclear. The CDR3 is 15 residues long. V was cut by 1 base and J by 0 bases, with 7 bases left in between. Germline V lookup: CDR1 SGHTA, CDR2 FQGNSA. CDR3 protein: CASSLVMSSYNEQFF. CDR3 DNA: TGTGCCAGCAGCTTAGTCATGAGCTCCTACAATGAGCAGTTCTTC.

This clone was picked up a small number of times. This chain links TRBV6-4 with TRBJ2-1, with 9 bases fitting TRBD2. Germline trimming cut 2 bases from V and 7 bases from J; bases unmatched to any gene: 6. The CDR3 contains 15 residues. Germline CDR1 reads MRHNA; CDR2 reads SNTAGT. For the CDR3, the DNA is TGTGCCAGCAGTGACGGTAGCGGGAGTAGAAATGAGCAGTTCTTC. Translating gives CASSDGSGSRNEQFF.

This chain joins TRBV15 and TRBJ2-1, with 12 bases that match TRBD2. The germline V gene has CDR1 LNHNV and CDR2 YYDKDF (reference sequence). J gave up 9 bases and V 5 bases, and 17 bases lay outside the gene matches. This CDR3 is built from 18 residues. The CDR3 reads CATSRRLAGAGTPVEQFF. The CDR3 nucleotides read TGTGCCACCAGCCGCCGACTAGCGGGAGCGGGGACACCAGTTGAGCAGTTCTTC.

This clone was seen a single time. The CDR3 spells CASSLMRQGSNQPQHF. CDR3 nucleotide sequence: TGTGCCAGCAGCCTTATGCGACAGGGCAGCAATCAGCCCCAGCATTTT. The chain has TRBV28 and TRBJ1-5; 7 nucleotides agree with TRBD1. J was trimmed by 1 base and V by 6 bases; bases with no gene match: 9. The CDR3 totals 16 residues. Germline-derived CDR1 and CDR2 are MDHEN and SYDVKM.

The V and J genes are TRBV27 and TRBJ1-5; TRBD1 matches at 7 bases. Germline-derived CDR1 and CDR2 are MNHEY and SMNVEV (reference sequence). This CDR3 has 18 residues. Losses at the gene ends were 1 base for V and 1 base for J; bases not matched to a gene: 10. The chain's CDR3 is CASSLWAPGTASNQPQHF. The CDR3 DNA reads TGTGCCAGCAGTTTATGGGCGCCGGGGACAGCGAGCAATCAGCCCCAGCATTTT.

This chain uses TRBV27 with TRBJ1-4; 7 nucleotides agree with TRBD1. Germline lookup yields CDR1 MNHEY and CDR2 SMNVEV (reference sequence). V dropped 4 bases and J dropped 7; count of bases not matched to a gene: 6. CDR3 size: 14 residues. CDR3 in DNA: TGTGCCAGCAGTTCGACAGGGTTCGGTGAAAAACTGTTTTTT. This translates into CASSSTGFGEKLFF.

The CDR3 sequence: CASSLRQTQETQYF. The CDR3 bases are TGCGCCAGCAGCTTGAGACAGACCCAAGAGACCCAGTACTTC. The rearrangement uses TRBV5-1 and TRBJ2-5; D perhaps matches TRBD1 (5 bases). The germline V gene has CDR1 SGHRS and CDR2 YFSETQ. The V gene lost 1 base and the J gene lost 1 base, with 8 bases spanning the gap. CDR3 length: 14 amino acids.

This clone has only a few counts. The CDR3 DNA is TGTGCCAGCAGTTACGGCCGCACTGAAGCTTTCTTT. This translates into CASSYGRTEAFF. This chain joins TRBV6-5 and TRBJ1-1; D not resolved. Germline loops: CDR1 MNHEY, CDR2 SVGAGI. There are 12 residues in the CDR3. Between the trimmed V and J ends, which lost 2 bases and 4 bases, there was a span of 5 bases.

The chain's CDR3 is CASSLGQGLSYEQYF. CDR3 nucleotides: TGTGCCAGCAGCTTGGGCCAGGGCCTCTCCTACGAGCAGTACTTC. The rearrangement uses TRBV7-2 and TRBJ2-7; tentative D call: TRBD1 (5 bases). V gave up 3 bases and J gave up 0 bases, with 12 bases separating them. This CDR3 comprises 15 residues. The V gene's germline CDR1 is SGHTA and CDR2 FQGNSA.

This chain links TRBV5-1 with TRBJ2-2, with D perhaps TRBD1 (6 bases). Germline assignment: CDR1 SGHRS and CDR2 YFSETQ. This CDR3 has 15 residues. Trimming took off 4 bases at V and 0 bases at J, with 10 bases between the two ends. The CDR3 sequence: CASSQQGSNTGELFF. The DNA of the CDR3 is TGCGCCAGCAGCCAACAGGGATCGAACACCGGGGAGCTGTTTTTT.

The chain's CDR3 is CASSFTGDPQYF. The CDR3 DNA is TGTGCCAGCAGCTTTACAGGGGACCCGCAGTATTTT. V usage is TRBV7-9 and J usage is TRBJ2-3; the match to TRBD1 covers 7 bases. V shed 3 bases, J shed 10 bases, and the junction held 4 bases outside the gene matches. In germline, CDR1 is SEHNR, CDR2 FQNEAQ (reference sequence). The CDR3 has 12 residues.

The CDR3 DNA reads TGCAGCGTTGATTATTCAGGGGGCGGCGAGCAGTACTTC. As protein: CSVDYSGGGEQYF. V and J are TRBV29-1 and TRBJ2-7, with 8 bases identical to TRBD1. The V segment lost 3 bases and the J segment 6 bases; nucleotides outside the gene matches: 7. Germline CDR1 and CDR2: SQVTM and ANQGSEA. CDR3 size: 13 residues.

This clone was detected only a few times. This chain uses TRBV2 with TRBJ2-1, with 10 bases identical to TRBD2. J gave up 5 bases and V 2 bases, and 6 bases lay outside the gene matches. In germline, CDR1 is SNHLY, CDR2 FYNNEI. The CDR3 extends over 16 amino acids. CDR3 sequence: CASSELAGVVHNEQFF. CDR3 DNA sequence: TGTGCCAGCAGTGAACTAGCGGGAGTGGTCCACAATGAGCAGTTCTTC.

The J gene is TRBJ1-1, the V gene TRBV15; maybe TRBD1 (6 bases). Trimming shortened V by 1 base and J by 3 bases, and 9 bases separated the two germline ends. This CDR3 is built from 14 residues. Germline assignment: CDR1 LNHNV and CDR2 YYDKDF (reference sequence). The CDR3 DNA reads TGTGCCACCAGCAGAGGAGGGGGTTACACTGAAGCTTTCTTT. Protein sequence: CATSRGGGYTEAFF. Full variable domain (remainder filled in from reference TRBV15 and TRBJ1-1): DAMVIQNPRYQVTQFGKPVTLSCSQTLNHNVMYWYQQKSSQAPKLLFHYYDKDFNNEADTPDNFQSRRPNTSFCFLDIRSPGLGDTAMYLCATSRGGGYTEAFFGQGTRLTVV.

This chain connects TRBV19 to TRBJ2-5; 7 nucleotides line up with TRBD1. V lost 8 bases and J lost 1; bases outside the gene matches: 4. This CDR3 region has 13 residues. From germline, CDR1 is LNHDA and CDR2 SQIVND (reference sequence). CDR3 region: CASGRQGQETQYF. DNA of the CDR3: TGTGCCAGTGGCAGACAGGGCCAAGAGACCCAGTACTTC.

The genes are TRBV2 and TRBJ2-7, with 8 bases lining up with TRBD2. The CDR3 runs to 16 residues. The germline V gene encodes CDR1 SNHLY and CDR2 FYNNEI. J gave up 6 bases and V 5 bases, and 15 bases lay outside the gene matches. CDR3 residues: CASSTPPGLGDVEQYF. CDR3 bases: TGTGCCAGCAGTACTCCTCCGGGACTAGGGGATGTCGAGCAGTACTTC.

Concerning this clone: One end of the junction does not line up with germline, which may come from a read error. V gene TRBV7-7 combines with J gene TRBJ2-1; possibly TRBD1 for D (6 bases). This CDR3 comprises 14 residues. Germline CDR1 SSHAT, CDR2 FNYEAQ (reference sequence). The CDR3 spells CASSSGLGGNEQFF. The DNA of the CDR3 is TGTGCTAGCAGCTCCGGGCTAGGGGGCAATGAGCAGTTCTTC.

This clone was observed once. The genes are TRBV7-9 and TRBJ1-2; 10 positions match TRBD1. J lost 8 bases, V lost 4 bases, and 7 bases had no gene match. This CDR3 comprises 14 residues. CDR1 is SEHNR, CDR2 FQNEAQ, per germline (reference sequence). For the CDR3, the DNA is TGTGCCAGCAGCTCTCCCGGGACAGGGGACGGCTACACCTTC. As protein: CASSSPGTGDGYTF.